The present TCR beta chain was sequenced within a study of blood T cells in healthy people across ages. The authors ran a second PCR of roughly 7 to 11 cycles using a sample-barcoded 5' primer and a J-beta primer mix. A template-switch adaptor that had 12 random nucleotides put a tag on each cDNA molecule. TCRdb recomputed calls from the 5' RACE reads with MiXCR, one row per CDR3 protein. Among roughly 860,000 distinct CDR3 sequences, around 62% were seen once, and the ten largest hold about 27%. About this clonotype: Antigen: not known.

The V gene lost 4 bases and the J gene lost 0 bases, with 13 bases spanning the gap. The length of the CDR3 is 15 residues. Germline V CDR1 and CDR2: SGHRS, YFSETQ. Findings and caveats of the study: Higher diversity, along with more naive CD4+ cells, distinguished long-lived donors from aged donors. With donor CMV status unknown, expanded clonotype changes were possibly confounded.

Input material: blood. The chain combines TRBV5-1 with TRBJ2-5; D unresolved. This clonotype was sampled from a man aged 30 to 45 in good health. The CDR3 DNA reads TGCGCCAGCAGCATTCTTTGGGCAAACCAAGAGACCCAGTACTTC. Translation: CASSILWANQETQYF.